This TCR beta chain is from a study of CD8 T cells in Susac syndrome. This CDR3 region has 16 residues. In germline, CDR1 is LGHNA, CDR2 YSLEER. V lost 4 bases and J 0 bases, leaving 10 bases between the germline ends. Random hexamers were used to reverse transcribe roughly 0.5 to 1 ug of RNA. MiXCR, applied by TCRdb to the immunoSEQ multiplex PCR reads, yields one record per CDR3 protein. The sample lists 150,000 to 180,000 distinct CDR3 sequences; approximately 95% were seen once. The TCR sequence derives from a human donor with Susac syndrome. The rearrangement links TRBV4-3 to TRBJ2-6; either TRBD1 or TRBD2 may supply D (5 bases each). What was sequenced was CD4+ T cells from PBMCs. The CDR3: CASSRDVGSGANVLTF. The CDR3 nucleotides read TGCGCCAGCAGCCGGGACGTGGGCTCTGGGGCCAACGTCCTGACTTTC.